The subject of this entry is one TCR beta chain. Amplification of TCR beta CDR3 regions used RNA as the template. Primed by the HTBI set, a first-round RT-PCR was run on the TCR CDR3. TCRdb reprocessed the multiplex PCR reads via MiXCR and lists one record per CDR3 protein. Of hundreds of thousands of distinct CDR3 sequences in the sample, around 16% were seen once. The source of the sample is a study of T cells in Graves' hyperthyroidism and ophthalmopathy. Exclusion of patients followed from uncontrolled infection, other autoimmune disease, pregnancy or lactation. The CDR3 has 14 residues. The V end was cut by 2 bases, the J end by 0 bases, with 8 bases between. The germline gives CDR1 SGDLS, CDR2 YYNGEE.

The TCR sequence derives from a woman in her 30s with Graves' hyperthyroidism. The rearrangement links TRBV9 to TRBJ1-1; TRBD1 might be the D (6 bases). The sequencing input was blood. The CDR3 DNA reads TGTGCCAGCAGCGTCGGGACACTGAACACTGAAGCTTTCTTT. This translates into CASSVGTLNTEAFF.